These T cell receptor beta chains were read from a single sample in a study of cytomegalovirus exposure and HLA in healthy donors. Profiled with immunoSEQ multiplex PCR; TCRdb holds only in-frame clones, not every one. Of about 110,000 clones listed, around three quarters are singletons. The material sequenced was PBMCs. These receptors all come from a man younger than 40 in good health and CMV-seropositive. Each CDR3 is given with its conserved first and last residue. D genes are given only for firm matches. For some rows the clone size is stated as once, few or many, or as a class when expanded; others skip it.

clone size: .
J gene: TRBJ1-1
D gene: TRBD1
V gene: TRBV6-6
CDR3 DNA: TGTGCCAGCAGCGGGACAGGGCCGACTGAAGCTTTCTTT
CDR3 protein: CASSGTGPTEAFF

clone size: .
J gene: TRBJ1-1
D gene: TRBD1
V gene: TRBV11-2
CDR3 DNA: TGTGCCAGCAGCTTAGGTGTCCAGGGGGGCACTGAAGCTTTCTTT
CDR3 protein: CASSLGVQGGTEAFF

clone size: .
J gene: TRBJ2-5
D gene: TRBD2
V gene: TRBV2
CDR3 DNA: TGTGCCAGCATCGCACGGGAGGGGGGGCTTGAGACCCAGTACTTC
CDR3 protein: CASIAREGGLETQYF

clone size: .
J gene: TRBJ2-7
D gene: TRBD1
V gene: TRBV7-2
CDR3 DNA: TGTGCCAGCAGCTTACAAAACCCCGGGACAGGGGGTAATAAGCAGTACTTC
CDR3 protein: CASSLQNPGTGGNKQYF

clone size: .
J gene: TRBJ1-1
D gene: .
V gene: TRBV2
CDR3 DNA: TGTGCCAGCAGTGAATCGGGCAGGCAACGGGGTCCAAACACTGAAGCTTTCTTT
CDR3 protein: CASSESGRQRGPNTEAFF

clone size: .
J gene: TRBJ2-1
D gene: TRBD1
V gene: TRBV27
CDR3 DNA: TGTGCCAGCAGGGACAGGGGATCCTACAATGAGCAGTTCTTC
CDR3 protein: CASRDRGSYNEQFF

clone size: few
J gene: TRBJ2-1
D gene: TRBD2
V gene: TRBV5-5
CDR3 DNA: TGTGCCAGCACCTTGGGACTAGCCTCTTTTACTGAGCAGTTCTTC
CDR3 protein: CASTLGLASFTEQFF

clone size: .
J gene: TRBJ2-1
D gene: TRBD2
V gene: TRBV7-9
CDR3 DNA: TGTTCCAGCAGCTTTGTCGTTACTAGCGGGATCAATGAGCAGTTCTTC
CDR3 protein: CSSSFVVTSGINEQFF

clone size: .
J gene: TRBJ1-1
D gene: .
V gene: TRBV7-7
CDR3 DNA: TGTGCCAGCAGCTTATCCCAAAACACTGAAGCTTTCTTT
CDR3 protein: CASSLSQNTEAFF

clone size: few
J gene: TRBJ1-1
D gene: TRBD1
V gene: TRBV2
CDR3 DNA: TGTGCCAGGACAGGGAGAACTGAAGCTTTCTTT
CDR3 protein: CARTGRTEAFF

clone size: .
J gene: TRBJ1-6
D gene: TRBD1
V gene: TRBV15
CDR3 DNA: TGTGCCACCAGCAGAGCAGGGGGCCCCTCACCCCTCCACTTT
CDR3 protein: CATSRAGGPSPLHF

clone size: once
J gene: TRBJ2-2
D gene: TRBD2
V gene: TRBV4-2
CDR3 DNA: TGTGCCAGCAGCCAAGATAGGACTAGCGGGGACAGAAACACCGGGGAGCTGTTTTTT
CDR3 protein: CASSQDRTSGDRNTGELFF

clone size: .
J gene: TRBJ1-6
D gene: .
V gene: TRBV5-6
CDR3 DNA: TGTGCCAGCAGCTTGAACTTTATAAAAAGCTCCTATAATTCACCCCTCCACTTT
CDR3 protein: CASSLNFIKSSYNSPLHF

clone size: .
J gene: TRBJ1-2
D gene: TRBD1
V gene: TRBV5-1
CDR3 DNA: TGCGCCAGCAGTCCCGGGACAGGGACCGGCTACACCTTC
CDR3 protein: CASSPGTGTGYTF

clone size: .
J gene: TRBJ2-3
D gene: .
V gene: TRBV9
CDR3 DNA: TGTGCCAGCAGCGTTACCAGTGCCCCAGATACGCAGTATTTT
CDR3 protein: CASSVTSAPDTQYF

clone size: .
J gene: TRBJ2-5
D gene: TRBD2
V gene: TRBV27
CDR3 DNA: TGTGCCAGCAGTTTCTCGGCTAGCGGGTCCCGAGGGGAGACCCAGTACTTC
CDR3 protein: CASSFSASGSRGETQYF

clone size: once
J gene: TRBJ1-1
D gene: .
V gene: TRBV30
CDR3 DNA: TGTGCCTGGAACACAGGGAATGTCGCTGAAGCTTTCTTT
CDR3 protein: CAWNTGNVAEAFF

clone size: .
J gene: TRBJ2-7
D gene: .
V gene: TRBV6-5
CDR3 DNA: TGTGCCAGCAGTGGGGCCAGGGGAATCCTCGAGCAGTACTTC
CDR3 protein: CASSGARGILEQYF

clone size: .
J gene: TRBJ2-3
D gene: TRBD1
V gene: TRBV7-2
CDR3 DNA: TGTGCCAGCAGACTGACAGGGTACGATACGCAGTATTTT
CDR3 protein: CASRLTGYDTQYF

clone size: .
J gene: TRBJ2-3
D gene: TRBD2
V gene: TRBV5-4
CDR3 DNA: TGTGCCAGCAGCGCCGCGGGGGGCACAGATACGCAGTATTTT
CDR3 protein: CASSAAGGTDTQYF

clone size: .
J gene: TRBJ1-1
D gene: TRBD1
V gene: TRBV6-6
CDR3 DNA: TGTGCCACCCGACAGGGGAATTTGAACACTGAAGCTTTCTTT
CDR3 protein: CATRQGNLNTEAFF

clone size: .
J gene: TRBJ2-3
D gene: TRBD2
V gene: TRBV4-3
CDR3 DNA: TGCGCCAGCAGCCAGGAGTGGCGGGGGGTTAGCACAGATACGCAGTATTTT
CDR3 protein: CASSQEWRGVSTDTQYF

clone size: .
J gene: TRBJ1-2
D gene: TRBD1
V gene: TRBV2
CDR3 DNA: TGTGCCAGCAGCGACAGGGGGAGAGACTATGGCTACACCTTC
CDR3 protein: CASSDRGRDYGYTF

clone size: .
J gene: TRBJ2-1
D gene: .
V gene: TRBV29-1
CDR3 DNA: TGCAGCGTTGAAAGGGGCTACAATGAGCAGTTCTTC
CDR3 protein: CSVERGYNEQFF

clone size: .
J gene: TRBJ2-6
D gene: TRBD1
V gene: TRBV5-6
CDR3 DNA: TGTGCCAGCAGCTTCCTTACCGACAGGGGGCGACCTGGGGCCAACGTCCTGACTTTC
CDR3 protein: CASSFLTDRGRPGANVLTF

clone size: .
J gene: TRBJ2-7
D gene: TRBD1
V gene: TRBV12-5
CDR3 DNA: TGTGCTAGTGGACAACGGACAGGGCACCCCTACGAGCAGTACTTC
CDR3 protein: CASGQRTGHPYEQYF

clone size: .
J gene: TRBJ2-5
D gene: TRBD1
V gene: TRBV5-4
CDR3 DNA: TGTGCCAGCAGCTTGAAGACAGGGCAGGAGACCCAGTACTTC
CDR3 protein: CASSLKTGQETQYF